The subject of this entry is one T cell receptor beta chain. These data originate in a study of blood T cell repertoires in COVID-19. Overall study context: Samples taken during acute and convalescent COVID-19 were collected in the United States, Italy and Spain. T cells, B-cell-depleted T cells, or PBMCs supplied cDNA or gDNA.

The V gene's germline CDR1 is ENHRY and CDR2 SYGVKD. The CDR3 totals 14 residues. V shed 4 bases and J 5 bases; nucleotides not matched to a gene: 2. Original methodology: It was from reference gene primer amplification that nucleated cell counts were estimated. Some clones are missing from TCRdb's copy, which holds only in-frame ones; the method was immunoSEQ multiplex PCR. That table supplies the V and J calls and clone size; D and trimming were determined from the DNA. The sample yields approximately 140,000 clones, 70% to 90% seen once. J is TRBJ1-4 and V is TRBV10-3, with 9 nucleotides matching TRBD1. Source material: peripheral blood. This TCR was sampled from a human donor in a cohort sampled during active COVID-19. The CDR3 DNA is TGTGCCATCAGTGGGACAGGGGTGAATGAAAAACTGTTTTTT. Translating it yields CAISGTGVNEKLFF.